Listed here is a single T cell receptor (beta chain). These data come from a study of T-cell memory formation after mild COVID-19. cDNA libraries for TCR alpha and TCR beta, carrying sample barcodes and UMIs, came from 5'RACE with constant-segment primers. In TCRdb, the 5' RACE reads were re-called with MiXCR into one record per CDR3 protein. This table has about 440,000 distinct CDR3 sequences, roughly 20% appearing once. From germline, CDR1 is SGHTA and CDR2 FQGNSA. This CDR3 region has 14 residues. Trimming took off 1 base at V and 0 bases at J, with 7 bases between the two ends. The V call is TRBV7-2, the J call TRBJ2-7; D ambiguous. The receptor was derived from an adult woman who had mild COVID-19 (a few samples of this study predate the infection). Cell type and time point are not known. Sample: PBMCs or a T cell subset sorted from them (not recorded which). DNA for the CDR3: TGTGCCAGCAGCTTAGACGGTGTCTCCTACGAGCAGTACTTC. Translated: CASSLDGVSYEQYF.